The 22 T cell receptor beta chains below were found in one sample sequenced in a study of OX40 agonist ivuxolimab in advanced cancers. TCRdb's copy holds only in-frame clones and misses some; the assay was immunoSEQ multiplex PCR. The data hold about 46,000 clones, with around 89% observed a single time. The specimen comprised CD4+ or CD8+ T cells sorted from blood, sampled in a trial of the OX40 agonist ivuxolimab. The receptor source for this set is an adult with an advanced solid tumor such as melanoma, head and neck, liver or kidney cancer.

V is TRBV29-1 and J is TRBJ2-4, with no clear D. With 3 bases removed from V and 6 bases from J, the gap between germline ends came to 6 bases. Germline CDR1 reads SQVTM; CDR2 reads ANQGSEA. This CDR3 comprises 11 residues. This chain's CDR3 is CSVDERNIQYF. The CDR3 DNA sequence: TGCAGCGTTGATGAGAGAAACATTCAGTACTTC.

This rearrangement joins TRBV7-2 to TRBJ2-1; 16 bases align to TRBD2. V trimming: 3 bases; J trimming: 9 bases; junction bases outside the gene matches: 8. The CDR3 sequence is 17 residues long. Germline V gene lookup returns CDR1 SGHTA and CDR2 FQGNSA. The CDR3 nucleotides read TGTGCCAGCAGCTTGACCCCGGGACTAGCGGGAGGGCGTGAGCAGTTCTTC. This gives the protein CASSLTPGLAGGREQFF.

The genes are TRBV23-1 and TRBJ2-3, with D unclear. TRBV23-1 is an open reading frame whose function is uncertain. Trimming shortened V by 6 bases and J by 1 base, and 8 bases separated the two germline ends. This CDR3 spans 13 amino acids. CDR3 DNA sequence: TGCGCCAGCAGGCATTCTGGCACAGATACGCAGTATTTT. Translated: CASRHSGTDTQYF.

This chain uses TRBV11-2 with TRBJ2-4, with D possibly TRBD1 on 6 matching bases. CDR3 size: 14 residues. V lost 2 bases and J 11 bases, leaving 16 bases between the germline ends. Per the germline V gene, CDR1 is SGHAT and CDR2 is FQNNGV. This CDR3 is CASSLWTEGPFQYF. For the CDR3, the DNA is TGTGCCAGCAGCTTATGGACAGAGGGCCCCTTTCAGTACTTC.

About this clone itself: The junction differs from germline at one of its ends, possibly a read error. The chain joins TRBV5-4 to TRBJ2-7; 10 positions match TRBD2. CDR1 SGHNT and CDR2 YYREEE come from the germline V gene (reference sequence). This CDR3 contains 14 residues. Here the CDR3 DNA reads TGTGCCAGCAGCTTCCGGGGGCTAGCGGGGGCCTGGAGCTTC. Its protein product is CASSFRGLAGAWSF.

This chain links TRBV9 with TRBJ1-2; 7 nucleotides match TRBD1. The CDR3 contains 14 residues. After removal of 4 bases from V and 1 base from J, the junction contained 4 bases not matched to a gene. Per germline, CDR1 SGDLS and CDR2 YYNGEE. DNA for the CDR3: TGTGCCAGCAGCCCTTGGGACAGTAACTATGGCTACACCTTC. The encoded protein is CASSPWDSNYGYTF.

This clone was found once. The chain joins TRBV7-9 to TRBJ1-1; no definite D call. The CDR3 loop spans 12 amino acids. Germline V gene data show CDR1 as SEHNR and CDR2 as FQNEAQ (reference sequence). Trimming cost V 1 base and J 8 bases, with 8 bases left between them. The CDR3 loop reads CASSLVRIEAFF. The CDR3 DNA sequence: TGTGCCAGCAGCTTAGTACGGATCGAAGCTTTCTTT.

This clone has just one count. The rearrangement joins TRBV5-3 to TRBJ2-7; D could derive from TRBD1 or TRBD2 (6 bases each). TRBV5-3 is an ORF, with its function uncertain. The V end was cut by 4 bases, the J end by 1 base, with 15 bases between. The CDR3 has 15 residues. The CDR3 protein is CARSPRRRGSYEQYF. CDR3 sequence (DNA): TGTGCCAGAAGCCCTCGTAGGAGGGGGTCCTACGAGCAGTACTTC.

This sequence joins TRBV7-9 and TRBJ1-1; possibly TRBD1 for D (5 bases). The CDR3 spans 13 residues. V was trimmed by 4 bases and J by 1 base, leaving 7 bases between them. The germline gives CDR1 SEHNR, CDR2 FQNEAQ (reference sequence). The CDR3 nucleotides are TGTGCCAGCAGCTCTACAGGGAACACTGAAGCTTTCTTT. Its translation: CASSSTGNTEAFF. The complete variable domain, with remaining parts taken from reference TRBV7-9 and TRBJ1-1, reads DTGVSQNPRHKITKRGQNVTFRCDPISEHNRLYWYRQTLGQGPEFLTYFQNEAQLEKSRLLSDRFSAERPKGSFSTLEIQRTEQGDSAMYLCASSSTGNTEAFFGQGTRLTVV.

This clone ranks as medium-sized (0.01 to 0.1%). The rearrangement joins TRBV7-2 to TRBJ2-7, with D perhaps matching TRBD1 (6 bases). The germline CDR1 and CDR2 sequences are SGHTA and FQGNSA. The CDR3 has 14 residues. V was pared by 5 bases and J by 0 bases, with 11 bases between. The CDR3 DNA reads as TGTGCCAGCAGCCCTAGGACAGTCTCCTACGAGCAGTACTTC. Its translation is CASSPRTVSYEQYF. The whole variable domain, filled in from reference TRBV7-2 and TRBJ2-7, reads GAGVSQSPSNKVTEKGKDVELRCDPISGHTALYWYRQSLGQGLEFLIYFQGNSAPDKSGLPSDRFSAERTGGSVSTLTIQRTQQEDSAVYLCASSPRTVSYEQYFGPGTRLTVT.

The chain links TRBV4-3 to TRBJ1-2; the D is unclear. The germline V and J ends were trimmed by 2 bases and 6 bases, with 19 bases remaining between them. Germline V CDR1 and CDR2: LGHNA, YSLEER. The CDR3 covers 16 residues. The CDR3 reads CASSQSSSFRADGYTF. DNA of the CDR3: TGCGCCAGCAGCCAATCTTCATCCTTTAGGGCTGATGGCTACACCTTC.

The chain uses TRBV5-6 and TRBJ1-1; TRBD1 matches 8 bases. The CDR3 has 15 amino acids. Germline-derived CDR1 and CDR2 are SGHDT and YYEEEE. J was trimmed by 0 bases and V by 3 bases; bases with no gene match: 4. The CDR3 is CASSYGTGLNTEAFF. The CDR3 nucleotides are TGTGCCAGCAGCTATGGGACAGGACTGAACACTGAAGCTTTCTTT.

The J gene is TRBJ2-7, the V gene TRBV27; the D call may be TRBD1 or TRBD2 (6 bases each). The V end lost 7 bases, the J end lost 3 bases, and 16 bases lay between the germline ends. The CDR3 covers 14 residues. The germline CDR1 and CDR2 sequences are MNHEY and SMNVEV (reference sequence). DNA of the CDR3: TGTGCCAGCATCTCCCATGGAGGGGGCTACGAGCAGTACTTC. It translates to CASISHGGGYEQYF.

This clone came up once. V usage is TRBV7-7 and J usage is TRBJ2-3; 7 bases fit TRBD2. From germline, CDR1 is SSHAT and CDR2 FNYEAQ (reference sequence). The CDR3 sequence is 13 residues long. J was trimmed by 6 bases and V by 4 bases; bases with no gene match: 4. DNA of the CDR3: TGTGCCAGCAGCTCCGGACTAGGCGATACGCAGTATTTT. Translated, it gives CASSSGLGDTQYF. Together with reference TRBV7-7 and TRBJ2-3, the CDR3 gives the full variable domain: GAGVSQSPRYKVTKRGQDVTLRCDPISSHATLYWYQQALGQGPEFLTYFNYEAQPDKSGLPSDRFSAERPEGSISTLTIQRTEQRDSAMYRCASSSGLGDTQYFGPGTRLTVL.

A single count supports this clone. This chain connects TRBV25-1 to TRBJ1-6; D gene ambiguous. Trimming shortened V by 4 bases and J by 8 bases, and 15 bases separated the two germline ends. The CDR3 totals 15 residues. The germline V gene encodes CDR1 MGHDK and CDR2 SYGVNS. CDR3: CASSVQRRMDSPLHF. CDR3 in DNA: TGTGCCAGCAGTGTACAACGGAGGATGGATTCACCCCTCCACTTT.

This clone has only one observation. The V and J genes are TRBV5-5 and TRBJ2-7; 10 nucleotides line up with TRBD2. This CDR3 spans 15 amino acids. From germline, CDR1 is SGHKS and CDR2 YYEKEE (reference sequence). The ends lost 4 bases at V and 4 bases at J; junction bases unmatched: 8. The CDR3 DNA follows: TGTGCCAGCAGCCCCTCTAGCGGGAGAGCGTACGAGCAGTACTTC. Its translation is CASSPSSGRAYEQYF.

The chain is built from TRBV6-5 and TRBJ2-3, with 7 positions matching TRBD2. V was pared by 2 bases and J by 7 bases, with 6 bases of the junction left unmatched. This CDR3 has 14 amino acids. Germline values: CDR1 MNHEY, CDR2 SVGAGI. The CDR3 DNA sequence: TGTGCCAGCAGTTACGGAGGGAGGGCCCATACGCAGTATTTT. Translation gives CASSYGGRAHTQYF.

The V and J genes are TRBV19 and TRBJ1-1, with D possibly matching TRBD1 (5 bases). Germline lookup yields CDR1 LNHDA and CDR2 SQIVND (reference sequence). The V gene lost 0 bases and the J gene lost 5 bases, with 13 bases spanning the gap. CDR3 size: 15 residues. In DNA form, the CDR3 reads TGTGCCAGTAGTATAGATCCGGCAGGGCGGACTGAAGCTTTCTTT. This sequence encodes CASSIDPAGRTEAFF.

CDR3 sequence (DNA): TGCAGCGTTGAGGGCCTACGAATCGGGGATACGCAGTATTTT. This gives the protein CSVEGLRIGDTQYF. The rearrangement uses TRBV29-1 and TRBJ2-3; D unresolved. V lost 3 bases, J lost 6 bases, and 16 bases lay in between. The CDR3 has 14 amino acids. Germline assignment: CDR1 SQVTM and CDR2 ANQGSEA.

The rearrangement joins TRBV9 to TRBJ1-2; D may be TRBD1 (5 bases). Trimming took 0 bases from V and 8 from J, leaving 11 bases between them. The CDR3 is 13 residues long. Per the germline V gene, CDR1 is SGDLS and CDR2 is YYNGEE. DNA for the CDR3: TGTGCCAGCAGCGTAGTATCTGGGGGAGGCTACACCTTC. This gives the protein CASSVVSGGGYTF.

This sequence joins TRBV7-3 and TRBJ1-2; 11 bases map to TRBD1. After removal of 5 bases from V and 3 bases from J, the junction contained 14 bases not matched to a gene. Looked up from germline, CDR1 is SGHTA and CDR2 is FQGTGA. The CDR3 contains 18 residues. The CDR3 is CASSAGTGGPSWDYGYTF. In nucleotides, the CDR3 is TGTGCCAGCAGCGCCGGGACAGGGGGACCGTCTTGGGACTATGGCTACACCTTC.

The rearrangement joins TRBV5-5 to TRBJ2-7; a possible D gene is TRBD1 (6 bases). CDR3 length equals 14 residues. V dropped 4 bases and J dropped 2 bases, with 13 bases sitting between them. Germline V gene data show CDR1 as SGHKS and CDR2 as YYEKEE (reference sequence). CDR3 sequence: CASSHPGHPYEQYF. The DNA for the CDR3 is TGTGCCAGCAGCCACCCGGGACACCCCTACGAGCAGTACTTC.